This TCR beta chain derives from a study of T cells in Graves' hyperthyroidism and ophthalmopathy. The study, taken as a whole, reports: Ophthalmopathy was told apart from stable hyperthyroidism by a 13 V-J model.

RNA transcripts yielded amplified TCR beta CDR3 regions. TCR CDR3 regions were first amplified by RT-PCR with HTBI primers. A single record per CDR3 protein comes from TCRdb applying MiXCR to the multiplex PCR reads. The sample consists of about 420,000 distinct CDR3 sequences, 15% to 19% of them appearing once. Germline CDR1 SGHDT, CDR2 YYEEEE. V shed 2 bases and J 6 bases; nucleotides not matched to a gene: 5. This CDR3 has 15 amino acids. Diagnosing involved the use of clinical symptoms, serum thyroxine and TRAb, thyroid ultrasound and orbital computed tomography. This clonotype was observed many times. Antigen: not known.

The rearrangement links TRBV5-6 to TRBJ1-5, with 10 bases identical to TRBD1. Sequenced: blood. This TCR came from a woman aged 18-29 years with Graves' hyperthyroidism. CDR3 protein: CASSFTGTGVQPQHF. The CDR3 nucleotides are TGTGCCAGCAGCTTTACCGGGACAGGGGTTCAGCCCCAGCATTTT. Filled out from reference TRBV5-6 and TRBJ1-5, the complete variable domain reads DAGVTQSPTHLIKTRGQQVTLRCSPKSGHDTVSWYQQALGQGPQFIFQYYEEEERQRGNFPDRFSGHQFPNYSSELNVNALLLGDSALYLCASSFTGTGVQPQHFGDGTRLSIL.